The 26 T cell receptor beta chains given below trace back to one sample, sequenced in a study of T cell repertoires in cytomegalovirus infection. TCRdb fed the reads into MiXCR, producing one record per CDR3 protein. In the table there are around 530,000 distinct CDR3 sequences, more than 20% of which are singletons. The material sequenced was PBMCs. The receptors stem from a human donor in good health (CMV status not recorded). Some clones in this sample may be carry-over from other donors' samples.

This CDR3 reads CASSQDWGQPQHF. CDR3 nucleotide sequence: TGTGCCAGCAGCCAAGATTGGGGGCAGCCCCAGCATTTT. This chain uses TRBV3-1 with TRBJ1-5; D is possibly TRBD1 (5 bases). Per germline, CDR1 LGHDT and CDR2 YNNKEL (reference sequence). V gave up 0 bases and J gave up 7 bases, with 7 bases separating them. This CDR3 has 13 residues.

V is TRBV20-1 and J is TRBJ1-6; D uncertain. The CDR3 consists of 12 residues. The V gene's germline CDR1 is DFQATT and CDR2 SNEGSKA (reference sequence). V was shortened by 5 bases and J by 6 bases, with 8 bases between the two germline ends. The CDR3 loop reads CSARAFNSPLHF. CDR3 in DNA: TGCAGTGCTCGGGCCTTTAATTCACCCCTCCACTTT.

As for this clonotype: The junction differs from germline at one of its ends, possibly a read error. The chain carries TRBV11-1 and TRBJ1-6; D is unresolved. The germline V gene has CDR1 SGHAT and CDR2 FQDESV (reference sequence). The CDR3 covers 13 residues. CDR3 protein: CTSSYYENSPLHF. The CDR3 DNA sequence: TGTACCAGCAGCTACTATGAGAATTCACCCCTCCACTTT.

The sample holds a few counts of this clonotype. This sequence joins TRBV6-6 and TRBJ1-1; possible D gene TRBD1, 6 bases. V was clipped by 2 bases and J by 6 bases, with 22 bases between them. CDR1 MNHNY and CDR2 SVGAGI come from the germline V gene (reference sequence). This CDR3 contains 17 residues. This CDR3 is CASSYPKTGRETSEAFF. The CDR3 nucleotides read TGTGCCAGCAGTTACCCCAAAACAGGGAGGGAAACTTCTGAAGCTTTCTTT.

The table lists this clonotype with a few counts. V gene TRBV4-1 combines with J gene TRBJ2-7, with D perhaps TRBD2 (6 bases). The CDR3 sequence is 16 residues long. Per germline, CDR1 MGHRA and CDR2 YSYEKL. V lost 0 bases, J lost 2 bases, and 14 bases lay in between. The CDR3 DNA sequence: TGCGCCAGCAGCCAAGAATTCGGGGGTTATGCCTACGAGCAGTACTTC. Protein product: CASSQEFGGYAYEQYF.

The chain recombines TRBV4-1 with TRBJ2-3; D gene uncertain. This CDR3 region has 15 residues. Germline CDR1 is MGHRA and CDR2 is YSYEKL. V was shortened by 4 bases and J by 0 bases, with 11 bases between the two germline ends. The CDR3 DNA follows: TGCGCCAGCAGCCCCATGGGCCCCAGCACAGATACGCAGTATTTT. Protein product: CASSPMGPSTDTQYF.

As DNA, the CDR3 is TGTGCCAGCAGCTTAGTTCTAGCGGGATTGTCAGATACGCAGTATTTT. Translated, it gives CASSLVLAGLSDTQYF. This rearrangement joins TRBV7-6 to TRBJ2-3; TRBD2 matches at 9 bases. V trimming: 1 base; J trimming: 4 bases; junction bases outside the gene matches: 6. Germline CDR1 is SGHVS and CDR2 is FNYEAQ. The CDR3 runs to 16 residues.

V gene TRBV3-1 combines with J gene TRBJ1-1, with D unclear. The CDR3 runs 14 residues. V shed 3 bases and J shed 2 bases, with 10 bases lying between them. Germline V lookup: CDR1 LGHDT, CDR2 YNNKEL (reference sequence). This CDR3 reads CASSHSGPNTEAFF. The CDR3 nucleotides are TGTGCCAGCAGCCACTCCGGGCCTAACACTGAAGCTTTCTTT.

This clonotype has just a few counts. This sequence joins TRBV7-2 and TRBJ2-5; no firm D call. The CDR3 consists of 14 residues. Per the germline V gene, CDR1 is SGHTA and CDR2 is FQGNSA. V was shortened by 2 bases and J by 4 bases, with 11 bases between the two germline ends. DNA for the CDR3: TGTGCCAGCAGCTTAAATCTGGGCGGAGAGACCCAGTACTTC. This gives the protein CASSLNLGGETQYF.

Points on this clonotype: The germline gene is not matched at one end of the junction; a read error may be the cause. The J gene is TRBJ2-1, the V gene TRBV7-8; possibly TRBD2 for D (5 bases). The CDR3 is 13 amino acids. Germline loops: CDR1 SGHVS, CDR2 FQNEAQ. The CDR3 coding sequence is TGTGCCAGCAGCTTAGCGCGGGCGGGTGAGCGGTTCTTC. Its translation is CASSLARAGERFF.

The chain has TRBV9 and TRBJ2-7; D is possibly TRBD2 (5 bases). The germline CDR1 and CDR2 sequences are SGDLS and YYNGEE. Trimming pared 0 bases from V and 3 bases from J, leaving 13 bases between. This CDR3 contains 15 residues. CDR3 nucleotide sequence: TGTGCCAGCAGCGTAGCCCCCGGGGATGGCTACGAGCAGTACTTC. This gives the protein CASSVAPGDGYEQYF.

The rearrangement joins TRBV5-1 to TRBJ2-7; a possible D gene is TRBD1 (6 bases). V was trimmed by 4 bases and J by 0 bases, leaving 11 bases between them. Per the germline V gene, CDR1 is SGHRS and CDR2 is YFSETQ. This CDR3 region has 14 residues. The CDR3 DNA is TGCGCCAGCAGCGTTAGACAGGACTCCTACGAGCAGTACTTC. It is translated as CASSVRQDSYEQYF.

The sample holds many counts of this clonotype. V and J are TRBV7-9 and TRBJ1-1; D gene unclear. Trimming took off 0 bases at V and 7 bases at J, with 6 bases between the two ends. Germline V lookup: CDR1 SEHNR, CDR2 FQNEAQ (reference sequence). The CDR3 covers 12 residues. The CDR3 is CASSLAGDEAFF. CDR3 sequence (DNA): TGTGCCAGCAGCTTAGCTGGTGATGAAGCTTTCTTT.

This clonotype was recorded a few times. The chain is built from TRBV2 and TRBJ1-1; TRBD1 might be the D (5 bases). Germline V CDR1 and CDR2: SNHLY, FYNNEI. The CDR3 contains 14 residues. V was trimmed by 7 bases and J by 0 bases, leaving 12 bases between them. CDR3 region: CASIGTGMNTEAFF. In nucleotides, the CDR3 is TGTGCCAGCATCGGCACAGGAATGAACACTGAAGCTTTCTTT.

This sequence joins TRBV27 and TRBJ2-7; D not resolved. The CDR3 sequence is 14 residues long. The V end was cut by 5 bases, the J end by 4 bases, with 15 bases between. Germline V gene lookup returns CDR1 MNHEY and CDR2 SMNVEV (reference sequence). Here the CDR3 reads CASSTPEKLYEQYF. The CDR3 DNA reads as TGTGCCAGCAGTACACCCGAGAAACTTTACGAGCAGTACTTC.

This chain connects TRBV6-2 or TRBV6-3 to TRBJ2-1, with 10 bases aligning to TRBD2. Trimming at V came to 6 bases and at J to 8 bases, leaving 4 bases not matched to a gene. From germline, CDR1 is MNHEY and CDR2 SVGEGT. The length of the CDR3 is 13 residues. CDR3 coding DNA: TGTGCCAGCAGACTAGGGACTAGCGATGAGCAGTTCTTC. It codes for CASRLGTSDEQFF.

This clonotype was detected many times. The J gene is TRBJ2-1, the V gene TRBV24-1, with D perhaps TRBD2 (6 bases). The CDR3 totals 15 residues. The V end lost 3 bases, the J end lost 2 bases, and 10 bases lay between the germline ends. Germline V gene data show CDR1 as KGHDR and CDR2 as SFDVKD. The CDR3 loop is CATSDVAATYNEQFF. The CDR3 nucleotides are TGTGCCACCAGTGATGTAGCGGCTACCTACAATGAGCAGTTCTTC.

This clonotype appeared a few times. This chain joins TRBV6-1 and TRBJ1-1, with 12 bases identical to TRBD1. Per the germline V gene, CDR1 is MNHNS and CDR2 is SASEGT. The V gene end was trimmed by 6 bases and the J gene end by 4 bases; junction bases not matched to a gene: 6. The CDR3 is 15 residues long. CDR3 coding DNA: TGTGCCAGCAGCCCGGGACAGGGGGCAGGCACTGAAGCTTTCTTT. It is translated as CASSPGQGAGTEAFF.

In its sample, this clonotype was seen a few times. This rearrangement joins TRBV7-9 to TRBJ1-1; a possible D gene is TRBD1 (5 bases). The germline V and J ends were trimmed by 1 base and 1 base, with 16 bases remaining between them. Germline values: CDR1 SEHNR, CDR2 FQNEAQ (reference sequence). The CDR3 length is 17 residues. CDR3 sequence: CASSLVLEGRGNTEAFF. DNA for the CDR3: TGTGCCAGCAGCTTAGTCCTGGAGGGGAGGGGGAACACTGAAGCTTTCTTT.

J is TRBJ1-2 and V is TRBV12-3 or TRBV12-4; D call uncertain. Trimming stripped 3 bases from V and 7 bases from J, with 9 bases between. The CDR3 contains 12 residues. CDR3: CASSFSLLGYTF. CDR3 in DNA: TGTGCCAGCAGTTTTTCACTCCTTGGCTACACCTTC.

This chain connects TRBV12-3 or TRBV12-4 to TRBJ1-2; D is undetermined. V dropped 3 bases and J dropped 4 bases, with 9 bases sitting between them. The CDR3 covers 13 residues. The CDR3, as DNA: TGTGCCAGCAGTTTTAGCGCCGTCTATGGCTACACCTTC. As protein: CASSFSAVYGYTF.

This clonotype was observed a handful of times. The V call is TRBV28, the J call TRBJ1-2, with D unclear. V was shortened by 3 bases and J by 5 bases, with 13 bases between the two germline ends. The germline CDR1 and CDR2 sequences are MDHEN and SYDVKM. The length of the CDR3 is 14 residues. The chain's CDR3 is CASSFVQKHYGYTF. DNA of the CDR3: TGTGCCAGCAGTTTCGTACAGAAACATTATGGCTACACCTTC.

The table lists this clonotype with many counts. This chain joins TRBV7-6 and TRBJ1-3, with a weak D call TRBD1 (6 bases). This CDR3 has 17 residues. Trimming cost V 5 bases and J 0 bases, with 17 bases left between them. Germline loops: CDR1 SGHVS, CDR2 FNYEAQ. The CDR3 region has the DNA TGTGCCAGCAGCCCGCAGGGGACCATCTCCTCTGGAAACACCATATATTTT. Protein product: CASSPQGTISSGNTIYF.

The chain couples TRBV5-6 to TRBJ2-7; D possibly uses TRBD1 or TRBD2 (5 bases each). Trimming left V 4 bases short and J 0 bases short, with 17 bases between. CDR1 SGHDT and CDR2 YYEEEE come from the germline V gene. The CDR3 is 16 amino acids. In nucleotides, the CDR3 is TGTGCCAGCAGCCCACCGGGACCACAAAGCTCCTACGAGCAGTACTTC. Its protein is CASSPPGPQSSYEQYF.

This clonotype was seen only a few times. A read error may account for a junction end that differs from germline. This chain joins TRBV6-1 and TRBJ2-1, with 11 positions matching TRBD1. This CDR3 region has 17 residues. Germline V gene sequence: CDR1 MNHNS, CDR2 SASEGT. The CDR3 DNA is TGTGCCAGCTGTGAAGGTCTCGGGACAGGGGGGGGCAATGAGCAGTTCTTC. It yields the protein CASCEGLGTGGGNEQFF.

The chain carries TRBV5-1 and TRBJ1-2, with D tentatively TRBD1 (6 bases). V was pared by 5 bases and J by 8 bases, with 19 bases between. The germline gives CDR1 SGHRS, CDR2 YFSETQ. The CDR3 runs to 14 residues. In DNA form, the CDR3 reads TGCGCCAGCAGTCTTGGGTCAGGGGCAGGAGGCTACACCTTC. This encodes CASSLGSGAGGYTF. Together with reference TRBV5-1 and TRBJ1-2, the CDR3 gives the full variable domain: KAGVTQTPRYLIKTRGQQVTLSCSPISGHRSVSWYQQTPGQGLQFLFEYFSETQRNKGNFPGRFSGRQFSNSRSEMNVSTLELGDSALYLCASSLGSGAGGYTFGSGTRLTVV.